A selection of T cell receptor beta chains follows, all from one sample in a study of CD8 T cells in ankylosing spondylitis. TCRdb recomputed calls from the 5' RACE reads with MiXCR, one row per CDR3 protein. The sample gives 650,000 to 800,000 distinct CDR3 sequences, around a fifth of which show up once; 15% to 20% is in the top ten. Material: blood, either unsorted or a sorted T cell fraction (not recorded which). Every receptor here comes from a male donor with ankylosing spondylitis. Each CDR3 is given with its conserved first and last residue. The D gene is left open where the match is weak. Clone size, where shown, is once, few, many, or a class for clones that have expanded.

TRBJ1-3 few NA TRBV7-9 CASSLTGTAGNTIYF TGTGCCAGCAGCTTAACGGGTACGGCTGGAAACACCATATATTTT
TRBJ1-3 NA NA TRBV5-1 CASSLAAFTAGNTIYF TGCGCCAGCAGCTTGGCCGCCTTCACCGCTGGAAACACCATATATTTT
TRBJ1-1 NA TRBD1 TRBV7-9 CASSRFRGVNTEAFF TGTGCCAGCAGCCGCTTCAGGGGGGTGAACACTGAAGCTTTCTTT
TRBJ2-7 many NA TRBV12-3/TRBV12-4 CASSFKAHARYF TGTGCCAGCAGTTTTAAGGCGCACGCCCGGTACTTC
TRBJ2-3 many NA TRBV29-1 CSVEFEDTDTQYF TGCAGCGTTGAATTTGAGGACACAGATACGCAGTATTTT
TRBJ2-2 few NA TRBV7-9 CASSLGGRRELFF TGTGCCAGCAGCTTAGGTGGGCGCAGGGAGCTGTTTTTT
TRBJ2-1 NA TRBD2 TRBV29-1 CSWEGGLDSYNEQFF TGCAGCTGGGAGGGCGGGCTGGACTCCTACAATGAGCAGTTCTTC
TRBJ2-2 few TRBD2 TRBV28 CASSSGIGGAFGELFF TGTGCCAGCAGTTCCGGGATCGGGGGGGCGTTCGGGGAGCTGTTTTTT
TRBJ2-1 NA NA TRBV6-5 CASSYSTPGGDEQFF TGTGCCAGCAGTTACTCGACCCCTGGGGGAGATGAGCAGTTCTTC
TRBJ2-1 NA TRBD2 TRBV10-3 CAISADSGRLFDEQFF TGTGCCATCAGTGCGGATAGCGGGAGGTTATTCGATGAGCAGTTCTTC
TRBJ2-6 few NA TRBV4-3 CASGYSLSGANVLTF TGCGCCAGCGGATACAGTCTGTCTGGGGCCAACGTCCTGACTTTC
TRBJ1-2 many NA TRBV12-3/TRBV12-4 CASTLQHNYGYTF TGTGCCAGCACCCTACAGCATAACTATGGCTACACCTTC
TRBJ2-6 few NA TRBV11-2 CASSLWIVRGSGANVLTF TGTGCCAGCAGCTTATGGATTGTGAGGGGAAGTGGGGCCAACGTCCTGACTTTC
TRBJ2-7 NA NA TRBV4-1 CASSQDPTGHSYEQYF TGCGCCAGCAGCCAAGATCCGACAGGCCACAGCTACGAGCAGTACTTC
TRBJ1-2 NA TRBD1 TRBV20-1 CSAGQGNVDGYTF TGCAGTGCTGGACAGGGCAATGTTGATGGCTACACCTTC
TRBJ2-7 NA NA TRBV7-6 CASSLAMVSYEQYF TGTGCCAGCAGCTTAGCGATGGTGTCCTACGAGCAGTACTTC
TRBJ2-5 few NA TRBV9 CASSVGRGQETQYF TGTGCCAGCAGCGTAGGGCGGGGACAAGAGACCCAGTACTTC
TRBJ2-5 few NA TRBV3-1 CASSHRQPGTQETQYF TGTGCCAGCAGCCATCGGCAGCCAGGGACACAAGAGACCCAGTACTTC
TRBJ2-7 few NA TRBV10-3 CAIRGGAHEQYF TGTGCCATCAGGGGGGGGGCCCACGAGCAGTACTTC
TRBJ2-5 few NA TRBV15 CATSRVLTPRETQYF TGTGCCACCAGCAGAGTTCTAACTCCTCGGGAGACCCAGTACTTC
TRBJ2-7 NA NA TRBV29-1 CSVEVADRESYEQYF TGCAGCGTTGAAGTGGCCGACCGCGAAAGCTACGAGCAGTACTTC
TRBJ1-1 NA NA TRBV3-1 CASSQDMGSGAFF TGTGCCAGCAGCCAAGATATGGGATCGGGAGCTTTCTTT
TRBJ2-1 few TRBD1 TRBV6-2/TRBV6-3 CASTLQGAYNEQFF TGTGCCAGCACCTTACAGGGGGCCTACAATGAGCAGTTCTTC